The 29 T cell receptor beta chains below come from one sample, sequenced in a study of T-cell reconstitution after alpha-beta-depleted transplantation in children. It was with unique molecular identifiers that the TCRbeta library was prepared. TCRdb passed the PCR reads through MiXCR, listing each CDR3 protein once. Among 90,000 to 130,000 distinct CDR3 sequences, about 6% were seen once, and the ten largest hold roughly 24%. This specimen consisted of PBMCs, mostly from graft donor cells, obtained 360 days after TCRalphabeta/CD19-depleted stem cell transplant. The receptor source for this set is a male patient under 10 years old who had a stem cell transplant for acute lymphoblastic leukemia, so the T cells may come from the graft donor.

In its sample, this clonotype was seen many times. The chain recombines TRBV9 with TRBJ2-5, with 7 bases identical to TRBD1. The CDR3 length is 14 residues. V lost 3 bases to trimming and J lost 1 base; unmatched junction nucleotides: 3. The V gene's germline CDR1 is SGDLS and CDR2 YYNGEE. The CDR3 loop is CASSARGLQETQYF. In DNA form, the CDR3 reads TGTGCCAGCAGCGCGAGGGGGCTCCAAGAGACCCAGTACTTC.

This clonotype appeared a few times. The rearrangement links TRBV4-1 to TRBJ2-7; 9 nucleotides align to TRBD1. Per the germline V gene, CDR1 is MGHRA and CDR2 is YSYEKL. After removal of 4 bases from V and 3 bases from J, the junction contained 7 bases not matched to a gene. The CDR3 covers 15 residues. The CDR3 DNA reads TGCGCCAGCAGCCCCCCGGACAGGGGAAGCTACGAGCAGTACTTC. This gives the protein CASSPPDRGSYEQYF.

In its sample, this clonotype was seen many times. This sequence joins TRBV28 and TRBJ2-5; 7 nucleotides align to TRBD2. V lost 8 bases to trimming and J lost 0 bases; unmatched junction nucleotides: 6. Germline lookup yields CDR1 MDHEN and CDR2 SYDVKM. The CDR3 sequence is 14 residues long. The chain's CDR3 is CASGSGAYQETQYF. The CDR3 DNA follows: TGTGCCAGCGGCAGCGGGGCGTACCAAGAGACCCAGTACTTC. Full variable domain (outside the CDR3, taken from reference TRBV28 and TRBJ2-5): DVKVTQSSRYLVKRTGEKVFLECVQDMDHENMFWYRQDPGLGLRLIYFSYDVKMKEKGDIPEGYSVSREKKERFSLILESASTNQTSMYLCASGSGAYQETQYFGPGTRLLVL.

At least ten counts were recorded for this clonotype. CDR3 sequence: CASSWTAGSEKLFF. CDR3 in DNA: TGTGCCAGCAGTTGGACCGCCGGAAGTGAAAAACTGTTTTTT. The genes are TRBV6-2 or TRBV6-3 and TRBJ1-4; D unclear. Germline V gene sequence: CDR1 MNHEY, CDR2 SVGEGT. CDR3 length: 14 amino acids. Trimming shortened V by 4 bases and J by 7 bases, and 13 bases separated the two germline ends.

This clonotype was counted between two and nine times. The J gene is TRBJ1-6, the V gene TRBV19; D perhaps matches TRBD1 (5 bases). The CDR3 is 13 residues long. The V end was cut by 5 bases, the J end by 7 bases, with 9 bases between. Germline V gives CDR1 LNHDA, CDR2 SQIVND (reference sequence). The DNA for the CDR3 is TGTGCCAGTAGTCGTCGGGGGAATTCACCCCTCCACTTT. Protein: CASSRRGNSPLHF.

This clonotype was found many times. The genes are TRBV7-3 and TRBJ2-1; a weak D match, TRBD1 (5 bases). Germline V gives CDR1 SGHTA, CDR2 FQGTGA. The CDR3 is 19 amino acids. Between the trimmed V and J ends, which lost 5 bases and 2 bases, there was a span of 25 bases. The CDR3 reads CASSDATSFGGATYNEQFF. CDR3 nucleotides: TGTGCCAGCAGCGACGCCACCAGTTTCGGTGGGGCTACCTACAATGAGCAGTTCTTC.

This clonotype was counted between two and nine times. The V and J genes are TRBV7-2 and TRBJ1-1; TRBD1 is a possible D gene (6 bases). CDR3 length equals 17 residues. Germline lookup yields CDR1 SGHTA and CDR2 FQGNSA. The V end lost 7 bases, the J end lost 1 base, and 22 bases lay between the germline ends. The CDR3 DNA sequence: TGTGCCAGCAACCGTTTCCCACAACAGGGAAGGAACACTGAAGCTTTCTTT. Translating it yields CASNRFPQQGRNTEAFF.

This clonotype was seen at least ten times. The chain joins TRBV7-2 to TRBJ2-3; possible D gene TRBD2, 6 bases. V shed 4 bases and J shed 1 base, with 12 bases lying between them. This CDR3 has 15 residues. Germline V lookup: CDR1 SGHTA, CDR2 FQGNSA. In DNA form, the CDR3 reads TGTGCCAGCAGCTCCCGGGACTTCGGCACAGATACGCAGTATTTT. It is translated as CASSSRDFGTDTQYF.

This chain connects TRBV6-2 or TRBV6-3 to TRBJ2-7; D is uncertain. V lost 0 bases to trimming and J lost 1 base, with 13 bases between them. The germline V gene has CDR1 MNHEY and CDR2 SVGEGT. This CDR3 spans 16 amino acids. The CDR3 DNA reads TGTGCCAGCAGTTACTCGTGGCAGGTTAAATCCTACGAGCAGTACTTC. This codes for CASSYSWQVKSYEQYF.

This clonotype has a count of ten or more. This rearrangement joins TRBV12-3 or TRBV12-4 to TRBJ2-2, with D unclear. V lost 10 bases, J lost 0 bases, and 12 bases lay in between. The CDR3 sequence is 14 residues long. The CDR3 loop reads CAKEQVPNTGELFF. The DNA for the CDR3 is TGTGCCAAGGAGCAAGTACCGAACACCGGGGAGCTGTTTTTT.

The genes are TRBV7-2 and TRBJ1-5, with TRBD1 matching 8 bases. The ends lost 3 bases at V and 2 bases at J; junction bases unmatched: 3. The CDR3 has 15 residues. Germline loops: CDR1 SGHTA, CDR2 FQGNSA. The CDR3 DNA is TGTGCCAGCAGCTTGGACAGGGCAGGCAATCAGCCCCAGCATTTT. As protein: CASSLDRAGNQPQHF.

This clonotype was recorded a few times. This rearrangement joins TRBV7-9 to TRBJ2-3, with TRBD1 as a possible D gene (5 bases). The V gene's germline CDR1 is SEHNR and CDR2 FQNEAQ (reference sequence). CDR3 size: 15 residues. Trimming stripped 1 base from V and 4 bases from J, with 12 bases between. Written as DNA, the CDR3 is TGTGCCAGCAGCTTAGGACAGATTCACGCAGATACGCAGTATTTT. It specifies CASSLGQIHADTQYF.

This clonotype was counted ten times or more. The J gene is TRBJ2-4, the V gene TRBV25-1; the match to TRBD2 covers 10 bases. V lost 8 bases to trimming and J lost 0 bases; unmatched junction nucleotides: 7. This CDR3 spans 16 amino acids. CDR1 and CDR2 (germline): MGHDK, SYGVNS. CDR3 loop: CASGSSGGRAKNIQYF. DNA for the CDR3: TGTGCCAGCGGGTCTAGCGGGGGACGAGCCAAAAACATTCAGTACTTC. The entire variable domain, with the rest obtained from reference TRBV25-1 and TRBJ2-4, is as follows: EADIYQTPRYLVIGTGKKITLECSQTMGHDKMYWYQQDPGMELHLIHYSYGVNSTEKGDLSSESTVSRIRTEHFPLTLESARPSHTSQYLCASGSSGGRAKNIQYFGAGTRLSVL.

The rearrangement uses TRBV4-1 and TRBJ2-7, with 8 bases aligning to TRBD1. Germline V CDR1 and CDR2: MGHRA, YSYEKL. CDR3 length: 15 amino acids. The J segment lost 3 bases and the V segment lost 1 base, leaving 5 bases of the junction unmatched. CDR3 in DNA: TGCGCCAGCAGCCAAGCAGGGGGCTATCGCTACGAGCAGTACTTC. Translation: CASSQAGGYRYEQYF.

This clonotype has more than one count but fewer than ten. This chain uses TRBV7-9 with TRBJ1-2; no clear D gene. There are 16 residues in the CDR3. Trimming removed 5 bases at V and 5 bases at J, with 21 bases between. Germline CDR1 and CDR2: SEHNR and FQNEAQ (reference sequence). The chain's CDR3 is CASSLSNMRTIYGYTF. The CDR3 nucleotides are TGTGCCAGCAGCCTCTCCAATATGAGGACCATTTATGGCTACACCTTC. Based on the CDR3 plus reference TRBV7-9 and TRBJ1-2, the full variable domain is DTGVSQNPRHKITKRGQNVTFRCDPISEHNRLYWYRQTLGQGPEFLTYFQNEAQLEKSRLLSDRFSAERPKGSFSTLEIQRTEQGDSAMYLCASSLSNMRTIYGYTFGSGTRLTVV.

This clonotype turned up a few times. The chain uses TRBV9 and TRBJ2-3; D uncertain. CDR1 and CDR2 from the germline V gene are SGDLS and YYNGEE. This CDR3 has 15 amino acids. V shed 1 base and J shed 1 base, with 10 bases lying between them. DNA for the CDR3: TGTGCCAGCAGCGTACCGGTTGGGGGCACAGATACGCAGTATTTT. This encodes CASSVPVGGTDTQYF.

The sample holds a few counts of this clonotype. The CDR3 protein is CASSKLMFNSPLHF. As DNA, the CDR3 is TGTGCCAGCAGCAAATTAATGTTTAATTCACCCCTCCACTTT. The rearrangement joins TRBV21-1 to TRBJ1-6. TRBV21-1 constitutes a pseudogene. This CDR3 contains 14 residues.

This clonotype was recorded many times. CDR3 protein: CASSSGGTAYNEQFF. The CDR3, as DNA: TGCGCCAGCAGCAGCGGGGGGACTGCATACAATGAGCAGTTCTTC. V is TRBV5-1 and J is TRBJ2-1; 9 nucleotides match TRBD2. The CDR3 spans 15 residues. Germline CDR1 is SGHRS and CDR2 is YFSETQ. Germline trimming cut 4 bases from V and 4 bases from J; bases unmatched to any gene: 6.

The rearrangement joins TRBV4-2 to TRBJ2-7; D is ambiguous. Deletions cut 2 bases from V and 3 bases from J, with 11 bases between. The CDR3 covers 14 residues. Germline values: CDR1 LGHNA, CDR2 YNFKEQ. CDR3 residues: CASSQSGLNYEQYF. In DNA, the CDR3 is TGTGCCAGCAGCCAAAGTGGCCTAAACTACGAGCAGTACTTC.

This clonotype appeared a few times. V and J are TRBV30 and TRBJ1-4; D not resolved. Germline V gene lookup returns CDR1 GTSNPN and CDR2 SVGIG (reference sequence). V was pared by 2 bases and J by 0 bases, with 1 base between. The CDR3 sequence is 12 residues long. The DNA of the CDR3 is TGTGCCTGGAGTACAACTAATGAAAAACTGTTTTTT. It codes for CAWSTTNEKLFF. Looking up the rest from reference TRBV30 and TRBJ1-4 gives the full variable domain: SQTIHQWPATLVQPVGSPLSLECTVEGTSNPNLYWYRQAAGRGLQLLFYSVGIGQISSEVPQNLSASRPQDRQFILSSKKLLLSDSGFYLCAWSTTNEKLFFGSGTQLSVL.

The chain carries TRBV11-2 and TRBJ2-2, with 14 positions matching TRBD2. From germline, CDR1 is SGHAT and CDR2 FQNNGV. V lost 5 bases, J lost 2 bases, and 16 bases stayed unmatched. This CDR3 is built from 21 residues. This CDR3 is CASSTPGTSGRGAPNTGELFF. CDR3 nucleotides: TGTGCCAGCAGCACCCCCGGGACTAGCGGGAGAGGGGCCCCTAACACCGGGGAGCTGTTTTTT.

This clonotype was found a few times. This chain joins TRBV9 and TRBJ1-5; 9 bases fit TRBD1. Germline CDR1 SGDLS, CDR2 YYNGEE. This CDR3 is 14 amino acids long. V was pared by 3 bases and J by 5 bases, with 3 bases of the junction left unmatched. CDR3 loop: CASSAWDRDQPQHF. DNA of the CDR3: TGTGCCAGCAGCGCCTGGGACAGGGATCAGCCCCAGCATTTT.

This clonotype was recorded at least ten times. This rearrangement joins TRBV2 to TRBJ1-5, with D perhaps TRBD1 (5 bases). CDR3 length: 18 amino acids. Deletions cut 4 bases from V and 4 bases from J, with 23 bases between. Germline V gene data show CDR1 as SNHLY and CDR2 as FYNNEI. The CDR3 loop reads CASSVRGGGRRVNQPQHF. CDR3 bases: TGTGCCAGCAGTGTCCGCGGGGGGGGACGCCGTGTGAATCAGCCCCAGCATTTT.

Many counts were recorded for this clonotype. The V call is TRBV6-5, the J call TRBJ2-7; D uncertain. V lost 2 bases and J lost 3, with 14 bases in between. CDR1 and CDR2 from the germline V gene are MNHEY and SVGAGI. CDR3 length equals 15 residues. The CDR3 nucleotides read TGTGCCAGCAGTTACCCCGTAGGTGCGGTCTACGAGCAGTACTTC. Residues: CASSYPVGAVYEQYF.

This clonotype was picked up many times. V usage is TRBV29-1 and J usage is TRBJ1-3; no clear D gene. The CDR3 has 12 amino acids. Germline V CDR1 and CDR2: SQVTM, ANQGSEA. Deletions cut 6 bases from V and 9 bases from J, with 15 bases between. The CDR3 is CSVTEPSSTIYF. The CDR3 nucleotides read TGCAGCGTAACAGAGCCCTCAAGCACCATATATTTT.

This clonotype was recorded at least ten times. The J gene is TRBJ2-5, the V gene TRBV20-1; D perhaps matches TRBD1 (5 bases). CDR1 and CDR2 from the germline V gene are DFQATT and SNEGSKA (reference sequence). With 6 bases removed from V and 6 bases from J, the gap between germline ends came to 14 bases. The CDR3 extends over 12 amino acids. CDR3: CSASLGPKTQYF. In DNA, the CDR3 is TGCAGTGCATCTCTGGGGCCAAAGACCCAGTACTTC.

This clonotype showed up many times. CDR3 nucleotides: TGTGCCATCAGAACCTGGGCAGGGAGTGAAAACACCATATATTTT. This codes for CAIRTWAGSENTIYF. V is TRBV10-3 and J is TRBJ1-3; tentatively, D is TRBD1 (5 bases). CDR3 length: 15 amino acids. Germline CDR1 is ENHRY and CDR2 is SYGVKD. V lost 6 bases and J lost 6, with 18 bases in between.

This clonotype was picked up many times. The chain is built from TRBV4-3 and TRBJ2-7, with D perhaps matching TRBD1 (5 bases). Trimming removed 1 base at V and 1 base at J, with 8 bases between. This CDR3 contains 14 residues. In germline, CDR1 is LGHNA, CDR2 YSLEER. CDR3 protein: CASSQVQGSYEQYF. Written as DNA, the CDR3 is TGCGCCAGCAGCCAAGTGCAGGGTTCCTACGAGCAGTACTTC.

This clonotype was seen a few times. The chain couples TRBV19 to TRBJ1-5, with D possibly matching TRBD1 (5 bases). The CDR3 contains 14 residues. From germline, CDR1 is LNHDA and CDR2 SQIVND (reference sequence). V was trimmed by 5 bases and J by 4 bases, leaving 12 bases between them. The DNA of the CDR3 is TGTGCCAGTAGTGTGGACGGGGGTAATCAGCCCCAGCATTTT. Translation gives CASSVDGGNQPQHF.